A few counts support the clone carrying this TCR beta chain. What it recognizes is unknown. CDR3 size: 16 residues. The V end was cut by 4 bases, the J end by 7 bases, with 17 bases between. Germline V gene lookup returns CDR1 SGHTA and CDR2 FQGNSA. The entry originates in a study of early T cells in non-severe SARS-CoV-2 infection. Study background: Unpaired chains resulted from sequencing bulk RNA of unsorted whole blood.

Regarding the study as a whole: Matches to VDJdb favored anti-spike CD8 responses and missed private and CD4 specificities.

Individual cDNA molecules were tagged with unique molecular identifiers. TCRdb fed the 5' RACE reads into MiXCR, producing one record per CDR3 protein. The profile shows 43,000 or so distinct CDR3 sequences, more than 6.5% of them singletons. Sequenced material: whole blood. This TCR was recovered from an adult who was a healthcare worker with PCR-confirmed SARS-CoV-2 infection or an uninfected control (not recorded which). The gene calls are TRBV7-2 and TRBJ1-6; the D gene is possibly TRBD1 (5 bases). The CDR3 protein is CASSSAGRGRNSPLHF. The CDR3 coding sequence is TGTGCCAGCAGCTCGGCGGGGAGGGGCCGCAATTCACCCCTCCACTTT.